The TCR beta chain described here comes from a study of tumor and adjacent non-tumor tissue in lung cancer. About the research overall: The cohort had about a dozen adenocarcinoma, a couple of squamous cell and 1 small cell patients. Samples averaged about 3.8 million productive TCRbeta reads each.

To note about this clonotype: Its antigen is unknown.

Three rounds of nested PCR, following a modified ARM-PCR protocol, produced the TCRbeta library. TCRdb itself ran the multiplex PCR reads through MiXCR, one entry per CDR3 protein. Found here are fewer than 90,000 distinct CDR3 sequences, about 77% of them singletons; the top ten hold just over 20%. Notes on the study in general: In normal lung, the top 100 clones were significantly more dominant than in tumor.

The CDR3 spans 12 residues. Germline CDR1 and CDR2: SGHVS and FQNEAQ. This sample's RNA came from whole unsorted tissue. More than 3 cm separated this lung sample from the edge of the tumor. The chain has TRBV7-8 and TRBJ2-1, with D possibly TRBD2 on 5 matching bases. Sequencing was carried out using distant non-tumor lung tissue. The sequence was collected from a woman aged 45-65 years with non-small cell lung cancer. CDR3 in amino acids: CVISLAWLWQFF. In DNA, the CDR3 is TGTGTCATCAGCTTAGCGTGGCTGTGGCAGTTCTTC.